Below are 9 T cell receptor beta chains sequenced from a single sample in a study of regulatory T cells in long-lasting Graves disease. Time point noted: persistent/refractory GD, antithyroid drugs over 5 years with positive TRAb. PBMC RNA served as the TCR library source. Sequencing libraries for TCR beta were prepared with iRepertoire HTBI primers and Arm-PCR of CDR3 regions. TCRdb processed the multiplex PCR reads anew with MiXCR; each CDR3 protein has one entry. The data show a few hundred thousand distinct CDR3 sequences, with roughly 25% seen just once and less than 30% held by the top ten. The sequencing used peripheral blood mononuclear cells (PBMCs), collected when the disease was refractory, from a patient treated with antithyroid drugs. The receptors were gathered from a middle-aged woman with Graves disease.

This clonotype has ten or more counts. The chain couples TRBV28 to TRBJ2-7, with unresolved D. The CDR3 consists of 12 residues. Germline V lookup: CDR1 MDHEN, CDR2 SYDVKM. V lost 7 bases and J lost 2, with 9 bases in between. CDR3 nucleotide sequence: TGTGCCAGCAACACGAATGCCTACGAGCAGTACTTC. Its translation: CASNTNAYEQYF. Full variable domain (remainder filled in from reference TRBV28 and TRBJ2-7): DVKVTQSSRYLVKRTGEKVFLECVQDMDHENMFWYRQDPGLGLRLIYFSYDVKMKEKGDIPEGYSVSREKKERFSLILESASTNQTSMYLCASNTNAYEQYFGPGTRLTVT.

In its sample, this clonotype was seen a few times. The CDR3 DNA follows: TGTGCCAGTAGGGGTTTGAGTTGGTTGGACAAACCGAACACCGGGGAGCTGTTTTTT. Amino acid sequence: CASRGLSWLDKPNTGELFF. V gene TRBV19 combines with J gene TRBJ2-2, with D tentatively TRBD1 (5 bases). The CDR3 sequence is 19 residues long. The ends were cut back, 6 bases at V and 0 bases at J, with 23 bases in the middle. Per the germline V gene, CDR1 is LNHDA and CDR2 is SQIVND (reference sequence).

This clonotype turned up a few times. J is TRBJ2-2 and V is TRBV11-2; 14 nucleotides agree with TRBD2. The junction had 5 bases not matched to a gene; V was cut back by 3 bases and J by 5 bases. Germline lookup yields CDR1 SGHAT and CDR2 FQNNGV. CDR3 length equals 17 residues. The CDR3 sequence: CASSFPTSGRGTGELFF. For the CDR3, the DNA is TGTGCCAGCAGCTTCCCGACTAGCGGGAGGGGTACCGGGGAGCTGTTTTTT.

V gene TRBV3-1 combines with J gene TRBJ1-1, with D possibly matching TRBD1 (6 bases). This CDR3 is built from 12 residues. CDR1 and CDR2 (germline): LGHDT, YNNKEL (reference sequence). Deletions cut 10 bases from V and 2 bases from J, with 11 bases between. DNA of the CDR3: TGTGCCACCGACGGGGGCAACACTGAAGCTTTCTTT. Its protein is CATDGGNTEAFF.

This clonotype was seen repeatedly, ten times or more. V and J are TRBV20-1 and TRBJ1-1, with 8 positions matching TRBD1. There are 15 residues in the CDR3. Germline V gene sequence: CDR1 DFQATT, CDR2 SNEGSKA (reference sequence). V shed 6 bases and J 7 bases; nucleotides not matched to a gene: 16. CDR3 coding DNA: TGCAGTGCAGGGAACCCTGGACAGGGCTTTAATGAAGCTTTCTTT. The encoded protein is CSAGNPGQGFNEAFF.

Here the CDR3 DNA reads TGTGCCAGTAGTATGGTTCATCTTTGGGACTATGGCTACACCTTC. As protein: CASSMVHLWDYGYTF. The rearrangement links TRBV19 to TRBJ1-2; D unclear. The V end was cut by 3 bases, the J end by 3 bases, with 14 bases between. Germline-derived CDR1 and CDR2 are LNHDA and SQIVND (reference sequence). This CDR3 contains 15 residues.

The gene calls are TRBV5-1 and TRBJ2-7, with D possibly TRBD2 on 6 matching bases. Germline V lookup: CDR1 SGHRS, CDR2 YFSETQ. This CDR3 has 15 residues. The germline V and J ends were trimmed by 1 base and 7 bases, with 18 bases remaining between them. The CDR3 nucleotides are TGCGCCAGCAGCTTGTTCGACGGGAGTTTGGGTGAGCAGTACTTC. Its translation: CASSLFDGSLGEQYF.

This clonotype rates as medium-sized. The chain has TRBV14 and TRBJ2-7; D ambiguous. Germline assignment: CDR1 SGHDN and CDR2 FVKESK. This CDR3 spans 12 amino acids. V dropped 4 bases and J dropped 0 bases, with 4 bases sitting between them. DNA for the CDR3: TGTGCCAGCAGCCCGACCTCCTACGAGCAGTACTTC. Encoded protein: CASSPTSYEQYF. The variable domain in full, with the rest retrieved from reference TRBV14 and TRBJ2-7, is EAGVTQFPSHSVIEKGQTVTLRCDPISGHDNLYWYRRVMGKEIKFLLHFVKESKQDESGMPNNRFLAERTGGTYSTLKVQPAELEDSGVYFCASSPTSYEQYFGPGTRLTVT.

The table lists this clonotype with a few counts. The CDR3 reads CASSFVGVYEQYF. In DNA, the CDR3 is TGTGCCAGCAGTTTTGTGGGGGTCTACGAGCAGTACTTC. The chain has TRBV27 and TRBJ2-7; D is tentatively TRBD1 or TRBD2 (5 bases each). This CDR3 comprises 13 residues. Germline CDR1 MNHEY, CDR2 SMNVEV (reference sequence). The V gene lost 3 bases and the J gene lost 3 bases, with 9 bases spanning the gap.